This entry lists 13 T cell receptor beta chains sequenced from one sample in a study of shared clonotypes between healthy human individuals. Method: immunoSEQ multiplex PCR; TCRdb's copy keeps in-frame clones and lacks some. This sample has about 1.1 million clones, with approximately 80% found just once. Sequencing was performed on memory CD4+ T cells from PBMCs. Subset of the sample: CD45RA-negative fraction. These receptor sequences come from a man aged 18 to 30 in good health. Some clones in this sample may be carry-over from other donors' samples.

V is TRBV28 and J is TRBJ2-7; tentatively, D is TRBD1 (5 bases). Trimming removed 10 bases at V and 1 base at J, with 14 bases between. Germline V gene sequence: CDR1 MDHEN, CDR2 SYDVKM. CDR3 length equals 13 residues. CDR3 loop: CATSSDNSYEQYF. The CDR3 coding sequence is TGTGCCACATCATCGGACAATTCCTACGAGCAGTACTTC.

In regard to this clone: Other DNA sequences in the sample encode the same CDR3. V gene TRBV9 combines with J gene TRBJ1-1; no definite D call. This CDR3 is 14 amino acids long. Germline values: CDR1 SGDLS, CDR2 YYNGEE. V was pared by 0 bases and J by 2 bases, with 8 bases between. Here the CDR3 DNA reads TGTGCCAGCAGCGTAGAGTCGGGTAACACTGAAGCTTTCTTT. Translating gives CASSVESGNTEAFF.

This clone appeared a single time. V usage is TRBV11-2 and J usage is TRBJ1-5, with D uncertain. The germline V and J ends were trimmed by 3 bases and 6 bases, with 9 bases remaining between them. The CDR3 covers 13 residues. Looked up from germline, CDR1 is SGHAT and CDR2 is FQNNGV. CDR3 amino acids: CASSFQAGQPQHF. Here the CDR3 DNA reads TGTGCCAGCAGCTTTCAGGCGGGTCAGCCCCAGCATTTT.

The chain is built from TRBV5-4 and TRBJ2-2, with D tentatively TRBD1 or TRBD2 (5 bases each). V was cut by 0 bases and J by 0 bases, with 9 bases left in between. This CDR3 is built from 16 residues. Germline values: CDR1 SGHNT, CDR2 YYREEE (reference sequence). The CDR3 loop is CASSLVWGSNTGELFF. Written as DNA, the CDR3 is TGTGCCAGCAGCTTGGTTTGGGGGTCGAACACCGGGGAGCTGTTTTTT.

The CDR3 spells CASSPLGALGNQPQHF. In DNA, the CDR3 is TGTGCCAGCAGTCCCCTTGGAGCTTTGGGCAATCAGCCCCAGCATTTT. The rearrangement links TRBV7-2 to TRBJ1-5; D is unclear. Between the trimmed V and J ends, which lost 6 bases and 2 bases, there was a span of 17 bases. CDR3 length: 16 residues. The germline V gene has CDR1 SGHTA and CDR2 FQGNSA.

This chain uses TRBV27 with TRBJ2-7; D not resolved. Looked up from germline, CDR1 is MNHEY and CDR2 is SMNVEV (reference sequence). Trimming removed 5 bases from V and 4 bases from J, with 15 bases in between. The CDR3 totals 14 residues. The CDR3 region has the DNA TGTGCCAGCAGTCGGACGGTCCCCGGATACGAGCAGTACTTC. This sequence encodes CASSRTVPGYEQYF.

This clone was seen at least ten times. Distinct nucleotide sequences in the sample also encode this CDR3. The chain recombines TRBV18 with TRBJ2-5; no reliable D call. Germline V gene sequence: CDR1 KGHSH, CDR2 LQKENI. The CDR3 has 12 residues. Deletions cut 4 bases from V and 1 base from J, with 4 bases between. As DNA, the CDR3 is TGTGCCAGCTCACGGACCCAAGAGACCCAGTACTTC. This sequence encodes CASSRTQETQYF.

This chain links TRBV2 with TRBJ1-2, with 8 nucleotides matching TRBD1. The CDR3 spans 20 residues. V lost 7 bases to trimming and J lost 4 bases; unmatched junction nucleotides: 26. Looked up from germline, CDR1 is SNHLY and CDR2 is FYNNEI. For the CDR3, the DNA is TGTGCCAGCAATCGGATAGGCAGGGGGCTCTCAGACCGACCCTCCTATGGCTACACCTTC. Protein: CASNRIGRGLSDRPSYGYTF.

At least ten counts were recorded for this clone. The chain recombines TRBV15 with TRBJ1-2; no firm D call. Trimming removed 3 bases from V and 6 bases from J, with 17 bases in between. The CDR3 covers 15 residues. Germline values: CDR1 LNHNV, CDR2 YYDKDF (reference sequence). The CDR3 protein is CATSSSIWAGDGYTF. The CDR3 DNA reads as TGTGCCACCAGCAGCTCTATATGGGCGGGAGATGGCTACACCTTC.

Many counts were recorded for this clone. The J gene is TRBJ2-3, the V gene TRBV5-1; 10 bases map to TRBD2. After removal of 5 bases from V and 4 bases from J, the junction contained 7 bases not matched to a gene. This CDR3 is 15 amino acids long. CDR1 is SGHRS and CDR2 is YFSETQ in the germline V gene. The chain's CDR3 is CASRDLAGVADTQYF. CDR3 DNA sequence: TGCGCCAGCAGGGACCTAGCGGGAGTAGCAGATACGCAGTATTTT. The complete variable domain, with remaining parts taken from reference TRBV5-1 and TRBJ2-3, reads KAGVTQTPRYLIKTRGQQVTLSCSPISGHRSVSWYQQTPGQGLQFLFEYFSETQRNKGNFPGRFSGRQFSNSRSEMNVSTLELGDSALYLCASRDLAGVADTQYFGPGTRLTVL.

The CDR3 coding sequence is TGTGCCAGCAGTTTGGGGACCCCTGGGACAGGTATGGAGACCCAGTACTTC. Amino acids: CASSLGTPGTGMETQYF. The chain joins TRBV27 to TRBJ2-5, with 8 nucleotides matching TRBD1. Unmatched junction bases numbered 14, after V lost 3 bases and J lost 5 bases. The CDR3 extends over 17 amino acids. Germline V gene sequence: CDR1 MNHEY, CDR2 SMNVEV (reference sequence).

The chain recombines TRBV7-7 with TRBJ2-5; tentative D call: TRBD1 (5 bases). The germline CDR1 and CDR2 sequences are SSHAT and FNYEAQ (reference sequence). V gave up 4 bases and J gave up 1 base, with 7 bases separating them. CDR3 length: 13 amino acids. The CDR3 reads CASSSGIQETQYF. Written as DNA, the CDR3 is TGTGCCAGCAGCTCAGGGATCCAAGAGACCCAGTACTTC. Supplemented by reference TRBV7-7 and TRBJ2-5, the full variable domain reads GAGVSQSPRYKVTKRGQDVTLRCDPISSHATLYWYQQALGQGPEFLTYFNYEAQPDKSGLPSDRFSAERPEGSISTLTIQRTEQRDSAMYRCASSSGIQETQYFGPGTRLLVL.

In DNA form, the CDR3 reads TGTGCCTGGACCTTCACCAACCACGGGACCCACGAGCAGTACTTC. Amino acids: CAWTFTNHGTHEQYF. The chain has TRBV30 and TRBJ2-7; either TRBD1 or TRBD2 may supply D (5 bases each). Trimming pared 4 bases from V and 5 bases from J, leaving 21 bases between. This CDR3 comprises 15 residues. The germline V gene has CDR1 GTSNPN and CDR2 SVGIG (reference sequence).